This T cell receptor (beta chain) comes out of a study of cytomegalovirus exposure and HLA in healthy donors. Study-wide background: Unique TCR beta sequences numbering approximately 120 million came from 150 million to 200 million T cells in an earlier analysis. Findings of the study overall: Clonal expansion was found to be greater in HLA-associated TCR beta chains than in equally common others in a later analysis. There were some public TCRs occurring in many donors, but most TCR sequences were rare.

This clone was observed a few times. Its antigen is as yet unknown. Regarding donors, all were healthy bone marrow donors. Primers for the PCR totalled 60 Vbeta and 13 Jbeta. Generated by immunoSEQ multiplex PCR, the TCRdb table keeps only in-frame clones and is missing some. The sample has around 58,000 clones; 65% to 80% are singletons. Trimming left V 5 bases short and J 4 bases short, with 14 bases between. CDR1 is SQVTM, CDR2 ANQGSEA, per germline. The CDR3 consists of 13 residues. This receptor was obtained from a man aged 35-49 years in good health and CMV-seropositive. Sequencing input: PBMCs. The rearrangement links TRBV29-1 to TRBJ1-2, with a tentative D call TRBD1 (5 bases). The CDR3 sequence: CSVIPTGLYGYTF. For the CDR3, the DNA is TGCAGCGTTATCCCAACAGGCCTCTATGGCTACACCTTC.